This T cell receptor (beta chain) was obtained from a study of shared clonotypes between healthy human individuals. J was trimmed by 4 bases and V by 4 bases; bases with no gene match: 4. The length of the CDR3 is 16 residues. Germline V gives CDR1 MDHEN, CDR2 SYDVKM. Using immunoSEQ multiplex PCR, the repertoire was profiled, and TCRdb retains in-frame clones only, with some absent. The sample has hundreds of thousands of clones; around 73% are singletons. The TCR originated in a woman aged 25 to 45 in good health. The source material was memory CD4+ T cells sorted from blood. Noted subset: CD45RA-negative fraction. This rearrangement joins TRBV28 to TRBJ2-2, with 12 bases fitting TRBD2. CDR3 protein: CASSSWTSGTTGELFF. The DNA for the CDR3 is TGTGCCAGCAGTTCGTGGACTAGCGGGACCACCGGGGAGCTGTTTTTT.